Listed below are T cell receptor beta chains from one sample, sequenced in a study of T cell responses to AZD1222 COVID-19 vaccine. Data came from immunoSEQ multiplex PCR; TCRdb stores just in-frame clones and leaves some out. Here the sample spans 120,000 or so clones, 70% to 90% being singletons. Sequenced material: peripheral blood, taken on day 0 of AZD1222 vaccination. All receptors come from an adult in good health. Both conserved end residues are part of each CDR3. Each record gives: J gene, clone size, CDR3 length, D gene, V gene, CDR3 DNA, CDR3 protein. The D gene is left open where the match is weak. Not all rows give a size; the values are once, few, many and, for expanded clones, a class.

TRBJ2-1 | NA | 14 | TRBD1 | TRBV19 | TGTGCCTCAAAAAGCCAGGGGGCGAATAATGAGCAGTTCTTC | CASKSQGANNEQFF
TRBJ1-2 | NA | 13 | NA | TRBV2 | TGTGCCAGCATCCCCGGACCTGTCTATGGCTACACCTTC | CASIPGPVYGYTF
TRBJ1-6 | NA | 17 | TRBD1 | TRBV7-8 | TGTGCCAGCAGCCCGAAGACATCGGGACAGGGAGGTTCACCCCTCCACTTT | CASSPKTSGQGGSPLHF
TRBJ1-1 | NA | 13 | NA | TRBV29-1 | TGCAGCGAGGCCCCCCAGGCGAACACTGAAGCTTTCTTT | CSEAPQANTEAFF
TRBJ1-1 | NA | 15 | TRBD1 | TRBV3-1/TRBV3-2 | TGTGCCAGCAGCCAAGTCAGGGGGGCTTATACTGAAGCTTTCTTT | CASSQVRGAYTEAFF
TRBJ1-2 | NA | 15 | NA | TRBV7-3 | TGTGCCAGCAGCGTACCCAGGGAGACGGACTATGGCTACACCTTC | CASSVPRETDYGYTF
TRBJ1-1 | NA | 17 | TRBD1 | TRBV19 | TGTGCCAGTAGTAACTTCATTCCGGGACAGGGGGTTAGTAAAGCTTTCTTT | CASSNFIPGQGVSKAFF
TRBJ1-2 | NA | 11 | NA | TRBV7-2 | TGTGCCAGCAGCTTAACGGTGACAGGAACCTTC | CASSLTVTGTF
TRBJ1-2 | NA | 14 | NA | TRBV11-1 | TGTGCCAGCAGCTTAGGGGACGGATGGTATGGCTACACCTTC | CASSLGDGWYGYTF
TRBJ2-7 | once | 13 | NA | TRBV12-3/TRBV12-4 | TGTGCCAGCAGTTTAGTACTCTCCTACGAGCAGTACTTC | CASSLVLSYEQYF
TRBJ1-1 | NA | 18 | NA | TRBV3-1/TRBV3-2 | TGTGCCAGCAGCCCGCTGAGAACACTTGTTTTGGGGAACACTGAAGCTTTCTTT | CASSPLRTLVLGNTEAFF
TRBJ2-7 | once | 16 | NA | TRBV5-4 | TGTGCCAGCAGCCCTGGCAGGGGAACGGTGTGGGGGGAGCAGTACTTC | CASSPGRGTVWGEQYF
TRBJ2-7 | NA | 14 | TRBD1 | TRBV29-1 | TGCAGCGTTGGGGGGGACAGGGGCGTCTACGAGCAGTACTTC | CSVGGDRGVYEQYF
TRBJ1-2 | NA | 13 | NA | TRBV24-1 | TGTGCCACCAGTGATTTGGCCGGTGCGGGCTACACCTTC | CATSDLAGAGYTF
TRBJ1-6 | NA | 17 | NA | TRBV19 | TGTGCCAGTAGTAGGGCACTGGGACTGAGACCTAATTCACCCCTCCACTTT | CASSRALGLRPNSPLHF
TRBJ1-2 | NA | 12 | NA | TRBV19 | TGTGCCAGTAGGCCTGGGAAGGCGGGCTACACCTTC | CASRPGKAGYTF
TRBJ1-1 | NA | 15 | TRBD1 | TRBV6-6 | TGTGCCAGCAGTTCAGGGACAGGGGGAAGGACTGAAGCTTTCTTT | CASSSGTGGRTEAFF
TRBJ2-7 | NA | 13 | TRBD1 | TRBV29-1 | TGCAGCGTGCTGGACAGGGTCTCCTACGAGCAGTACTTC | CSVLDRVSYEQYF
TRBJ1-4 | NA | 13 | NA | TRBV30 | TGTGCCTCGGCAGGCAGATATAATGAAAAACTGTTTTTT | CASAGRYNEKLFF
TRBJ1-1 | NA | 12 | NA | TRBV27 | TGTGCCAGCAGTTTACCGGGGGCTGAAGCTTTCTTT | CASSLPGAEAFF
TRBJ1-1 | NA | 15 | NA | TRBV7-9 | TGTGCCAGCAGCCGAGCTCAGGAGAGCCGAACAGAAGCTTTCTTT | CASSRAQESRTEAFF
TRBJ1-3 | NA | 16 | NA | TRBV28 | TGTGCCAGCAGTTTCCTCTGGAGGTTCTCTGGAAACACCATATATTTT | CASSFLWRFSGNTIYF
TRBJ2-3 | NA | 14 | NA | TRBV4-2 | TGTGCCAGCAGCCAAGTGTCGGGCACAGATACGCAGTATTTT | CASSQVSGTDTQYF
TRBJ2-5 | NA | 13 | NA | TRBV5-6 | TGTGCCAGCAGCTTGACGGCCCAAGAGACCCAGTACTTC | CASSLTAQETQYF
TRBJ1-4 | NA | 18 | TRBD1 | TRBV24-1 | TGTGCCACCAGTGACCGTAGCGTACAGGGGGCAACTAATGAAAAACTGTTTTTT | CATSDRSVQGATNEKLFF
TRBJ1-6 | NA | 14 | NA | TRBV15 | TGTGCCACCAGCAGGGACAGCCCGAATTCACCCCTCCACTTT | CATSRDSPNSPLHF
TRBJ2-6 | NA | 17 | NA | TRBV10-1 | TGCGCCAGCAGTGACCCCCGGACAGCCTCTGGGGCCAACGTCCTGACTTTC | CASSDPRTASGANVLTF
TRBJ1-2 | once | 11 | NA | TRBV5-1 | TGCGCCAGCAGCTTGGGGTATGGCTACACCTTC | CASSLGYGYTF
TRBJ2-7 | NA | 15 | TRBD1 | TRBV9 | TGTGCCAGCACGCCCTCGAGGGGGCCGACCTACGAGCAGTACTTC | CASTPSRGPTYEQYF
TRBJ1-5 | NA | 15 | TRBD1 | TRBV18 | TGTGCCAGCTCCCCTCAAGGACAGGGGAGGGAGCCCCAGCATTTT | CASSPQGQGREPQHF
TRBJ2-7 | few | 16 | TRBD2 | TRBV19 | TGTGCCAGTAGCAAACAAGGACTAGCGGAATTCTCCGAGCAGTACTTC | CASSKQGLAEFSEQYF
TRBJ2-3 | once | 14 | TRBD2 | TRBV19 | TGTGCCAGTCAGTTGCGGGGGGGCCCAGATACGCAGTATTTT | CASQLRGGPDTQYF
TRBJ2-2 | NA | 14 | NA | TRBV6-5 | TGTGCCAGCAGTTACTCGAAGCGGACCGGGGAGCTGTTTTTT | CASSYSKRTGELFF
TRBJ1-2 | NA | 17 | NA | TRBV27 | TGTGCCAGCAGTTTATTAAAAAATCGGGGGAACTGGCCTGGCTACACCTTC | CASSLLKNRGNWPGYTF
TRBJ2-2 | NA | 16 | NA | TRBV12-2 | TGTGCAAGTCGCCCTTCGGGCCAGCGGGAGAGGAGGGAGCTGTTTTTT | CASRPSGQRERRELFF
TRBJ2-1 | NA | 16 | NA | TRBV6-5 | TGTGCCAGCAGTTATCGTTTGGCAGGGTCCTACAATGAGCAGTTCTTC | CASSYRLAGSYNEQFF
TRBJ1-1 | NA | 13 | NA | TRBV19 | TGTGCCAGTAGTATAGGACCTGGAACTGAAGCTTTCTTT | CASSIGPGTEAFF
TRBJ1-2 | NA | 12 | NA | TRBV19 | TGTGCCAGTACCGACAGGAAGTATGGCTACACCTTC | CASTDRKYGYTF
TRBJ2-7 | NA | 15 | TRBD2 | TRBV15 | TGTGCCACCAGCCGTCGGACTAGCGGTATCTACGAGCAGTACTTC | CATSRRTSGIYEQYF
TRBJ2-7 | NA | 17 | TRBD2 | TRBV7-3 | TGTGCCAGCAGCCCCGGCACACTAGCGGGAGGACCCTACGAGCAGTACTTC | CASSPGTLAGGPYEQYF
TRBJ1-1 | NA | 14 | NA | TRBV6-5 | TGTGCCAGCAGCCGTGGTTACCAGAACACTGAAGCTTTCTTT | CASSRGYQNTEAFF
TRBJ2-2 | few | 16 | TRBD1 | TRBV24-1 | TGTGCCACCAGTGCCCCGGGACAGTCGAACACCGGGGAGCTGTTTTTT | CATSAPGQSNTGELFF
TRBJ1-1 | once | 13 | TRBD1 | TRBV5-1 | TGCGCCAGCAGCACTCGGACAGGGGTGGTGGCTTTCTTT | CASSTRTGVVAFF
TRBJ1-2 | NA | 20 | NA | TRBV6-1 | TGTGCCAGCAGTGAAGCCAGCCCGGGGTTGAGTAGGGGAGAGGTTGGGGGCTACACCTTC | CASSEASPGLSRGEVGGYTF
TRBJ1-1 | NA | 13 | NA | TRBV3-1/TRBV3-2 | TGTGCCAGCAGCCAATCCCGGAACACTGAAGCTTTCTTT | CASSQSRNTEAFF
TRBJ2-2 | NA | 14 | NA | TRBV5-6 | TGTGCCAGCAGCTTCCCATCGGGTGACGGGGAGCTGTTTTTT | CASSFPSGDGELFF
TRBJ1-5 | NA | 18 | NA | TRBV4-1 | TGCGCCAGCAGCCGTTCGCATCAATCCAGCGATGGCAATCAGCCCCAGCATTTT | CASSRSHQSSDGNQPQHF
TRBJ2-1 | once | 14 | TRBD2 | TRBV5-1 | TGCGCCAGCAGCTCCGCTAGCGGCCGCAATGAGCAGTTCTTC | CASSSASGRNEQFF
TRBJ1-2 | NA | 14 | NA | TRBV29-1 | TGCAGCGTTGCCCCCCTAGTCGCGCACTATGGCTACACCTTC | CSVAPLVAHYGYTF
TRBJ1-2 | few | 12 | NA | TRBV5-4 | TGTGCCAGCAGCTTGGATGGGGCTGGCTACACCTTC | CASSLDGAGYTF